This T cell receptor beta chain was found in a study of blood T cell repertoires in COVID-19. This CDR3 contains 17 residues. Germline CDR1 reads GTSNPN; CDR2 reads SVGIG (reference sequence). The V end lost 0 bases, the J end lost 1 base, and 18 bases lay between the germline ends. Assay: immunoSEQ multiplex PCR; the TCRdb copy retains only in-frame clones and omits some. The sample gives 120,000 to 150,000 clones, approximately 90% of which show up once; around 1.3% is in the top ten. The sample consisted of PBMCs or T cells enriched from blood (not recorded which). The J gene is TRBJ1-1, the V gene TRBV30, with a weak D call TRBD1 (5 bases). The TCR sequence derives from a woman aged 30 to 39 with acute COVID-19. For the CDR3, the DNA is TGTGCCTGGAGTGTTCGGCAGGTACGGGGGAGGAACACTGAAGCTTTCTTT. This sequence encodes CAWSVRQVRGRNTEAFF.